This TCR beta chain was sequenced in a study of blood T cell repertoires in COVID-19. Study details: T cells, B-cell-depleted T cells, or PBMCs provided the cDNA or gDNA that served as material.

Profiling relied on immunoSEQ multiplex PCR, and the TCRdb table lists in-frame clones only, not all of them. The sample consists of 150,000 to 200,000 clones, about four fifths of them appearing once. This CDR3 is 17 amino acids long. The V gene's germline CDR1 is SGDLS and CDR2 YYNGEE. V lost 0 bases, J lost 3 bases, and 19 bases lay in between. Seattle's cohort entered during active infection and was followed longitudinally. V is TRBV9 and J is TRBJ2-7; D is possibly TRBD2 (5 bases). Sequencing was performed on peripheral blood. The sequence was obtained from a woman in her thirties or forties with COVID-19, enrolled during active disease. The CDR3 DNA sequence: TGTGCCAGCAGCGTAGAAGCTTCGGGGAGTCCCCACTACGAGCAGTACTTC. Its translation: CASSVEASGSPHYEQYF.